This TCR beta chain was retrieved from a study of T-cell reconstitution after alpha-beta-depleted transplantation in children. Study findings and constraints: T-cell numbers and diversity, one year after transplant, stemmed largely from T cells that were newly produced.

The CDR3 spans 15 residues. V dropped 6 bases and J dropped 13; count of bases not matched to a gene: 12. Preparing the TCRbeta library involved the use of unique molecular identifiers. Each CDR3 protein is one row after TCRdb ran MiXCR on the PCR reads. Among some 840,000 distinct CDR3 sequences listed, about 15% were seen once. This clonotype was seen a handful of times. Antigen: not known. This sample comprised PBMCs, mostly from graft donor cells, obtained 360 days after TCRalphabeta/CD19-depleted stem cell transplant. This receptor was identified in a male patient younger than 18 who had a stem cell transplant for acute lymphoblastic leukemia, so the T cells may come from the graft donor. The V call is TRBV12-3 or TRBV12-4, the J call TRBJ2-1; 13 bases map to TRBD2. Here the CDR3 DNA reads TGTGCCAGCAGGGTACTAGCGGGAGGGCCGATTGATCAGTTCTTC. Translated: CASRVLAGGPIDQFF.